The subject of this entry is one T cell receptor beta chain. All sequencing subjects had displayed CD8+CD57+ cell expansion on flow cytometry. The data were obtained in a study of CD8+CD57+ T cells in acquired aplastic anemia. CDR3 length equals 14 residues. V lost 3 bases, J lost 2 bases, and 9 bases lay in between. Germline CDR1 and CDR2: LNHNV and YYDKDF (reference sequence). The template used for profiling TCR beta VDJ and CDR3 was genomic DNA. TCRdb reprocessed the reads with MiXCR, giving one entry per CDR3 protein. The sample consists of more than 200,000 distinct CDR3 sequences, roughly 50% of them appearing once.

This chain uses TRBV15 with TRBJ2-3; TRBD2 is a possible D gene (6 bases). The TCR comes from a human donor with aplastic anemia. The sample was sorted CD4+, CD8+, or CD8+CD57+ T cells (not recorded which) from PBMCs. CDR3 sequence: CATSRGGDTDTQYF. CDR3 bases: TGTGCCACCAGCAGGGGGGGTGACACAGATACGCAGTATTTT.